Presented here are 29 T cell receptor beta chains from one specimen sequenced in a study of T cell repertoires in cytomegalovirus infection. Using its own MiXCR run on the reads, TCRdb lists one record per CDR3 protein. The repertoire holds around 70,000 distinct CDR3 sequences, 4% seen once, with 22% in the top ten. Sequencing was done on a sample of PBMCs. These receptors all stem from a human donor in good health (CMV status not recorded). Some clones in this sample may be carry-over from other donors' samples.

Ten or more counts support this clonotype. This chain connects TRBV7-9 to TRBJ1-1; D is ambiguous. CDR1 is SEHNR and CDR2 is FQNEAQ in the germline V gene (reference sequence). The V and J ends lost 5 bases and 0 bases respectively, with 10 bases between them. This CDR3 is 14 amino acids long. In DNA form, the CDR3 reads TGTGCCAGCAGCGAAGCAAAAATGAACACTGAAGCTTTCTTT. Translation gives CASSEAKMNTEAFF.

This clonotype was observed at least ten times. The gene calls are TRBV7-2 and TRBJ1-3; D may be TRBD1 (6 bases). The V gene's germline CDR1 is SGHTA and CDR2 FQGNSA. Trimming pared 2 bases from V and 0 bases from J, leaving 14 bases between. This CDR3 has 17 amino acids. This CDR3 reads CASSLSVGARSGNTIYF. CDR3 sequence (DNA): TGTGCCAGCAGCTTAAGTGTGGGGGCCCGCTCTGGAAACACCATATATTTT.

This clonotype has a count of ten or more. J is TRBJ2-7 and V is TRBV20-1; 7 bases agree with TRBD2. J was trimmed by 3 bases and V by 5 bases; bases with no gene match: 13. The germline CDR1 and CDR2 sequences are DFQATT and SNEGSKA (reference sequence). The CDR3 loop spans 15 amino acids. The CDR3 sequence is CSASSPGLLNYEQYF. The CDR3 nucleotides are TGCAGTGCTTCTTCTCCGGGACTACTCAACTACGAGCAGTACTTC.

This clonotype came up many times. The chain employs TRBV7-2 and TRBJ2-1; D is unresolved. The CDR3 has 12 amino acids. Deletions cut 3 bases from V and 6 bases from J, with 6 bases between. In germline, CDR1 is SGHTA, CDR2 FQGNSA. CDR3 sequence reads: CASSFPPNEQFF. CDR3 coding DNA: TGTGCCAGCAGCTTCCCCCCCAATGAGCAGTTCTTC.

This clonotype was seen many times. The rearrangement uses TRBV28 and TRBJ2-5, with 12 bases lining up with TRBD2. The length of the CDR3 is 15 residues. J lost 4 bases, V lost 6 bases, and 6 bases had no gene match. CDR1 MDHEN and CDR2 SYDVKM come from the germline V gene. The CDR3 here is CASSTLTSGGETQYF. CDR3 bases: TGTGCCAGCAGCACCCTGACTAGCGGGGGAGAGACCCAGTACTTC.

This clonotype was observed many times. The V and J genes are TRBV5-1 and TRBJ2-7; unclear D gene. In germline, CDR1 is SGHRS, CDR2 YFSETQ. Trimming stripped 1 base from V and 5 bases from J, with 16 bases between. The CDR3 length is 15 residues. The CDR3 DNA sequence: TGCGCCAGCAGCTTGCGCCAGACTCTCCTAGACGAGCAGTACTTC. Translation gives CASSLRQTLLDEQYF.

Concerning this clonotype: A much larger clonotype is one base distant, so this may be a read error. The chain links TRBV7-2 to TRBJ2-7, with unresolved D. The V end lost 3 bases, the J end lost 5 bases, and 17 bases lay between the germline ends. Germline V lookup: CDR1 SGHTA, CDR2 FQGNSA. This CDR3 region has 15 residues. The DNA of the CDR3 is TGTGCCAGCAGCTTGGTAGGACCTCCCCCCCACGAGCAGTACTTC. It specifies CASSLVGPPPHEQYF.

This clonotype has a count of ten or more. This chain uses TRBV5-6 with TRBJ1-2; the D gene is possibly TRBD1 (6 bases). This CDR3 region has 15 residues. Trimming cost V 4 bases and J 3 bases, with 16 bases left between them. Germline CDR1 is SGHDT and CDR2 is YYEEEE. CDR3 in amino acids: CASSPTGQGHYGYTF. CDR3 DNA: TGTGCCAGCAGCCCAACCGGGCAGGGGCACTATGGCTACACCTTC.

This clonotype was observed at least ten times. CDR3 sequence: CASSLAPSYTGELFF. The CDR3 DNA reads as TGTGCCAGCAGCTTAGCGCCGTCCTACACCGGGGAGCTGTTTTTT. V is TRBV7-2 and J is TRBJ2-2, with D unresolved. The V gene's germline CDR1 is SGHTA and CDR2 FQGNSA. V lost 0 bases to trimming and J lost 3 bases, with 8 bases between them. The CDR3 is made up of 15 amino acids.

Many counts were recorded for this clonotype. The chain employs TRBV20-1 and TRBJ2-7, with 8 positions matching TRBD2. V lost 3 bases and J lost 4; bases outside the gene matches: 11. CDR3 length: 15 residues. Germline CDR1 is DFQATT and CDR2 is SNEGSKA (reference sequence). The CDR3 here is CSARGVKAGAYEQYF. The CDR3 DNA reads TGCAGTGCTAGGGGGGTAAAAGCGGGGGCGTACGAGCAGTACTTC.

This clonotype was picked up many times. In DNA, the CDR3 is TGTGCCAGCAGCACCCGTGGACTAAACACCGGGGAGCTGTTTTTT. It encodes CASSTRGLNTGELFF. The chain couples TRBV7-2 to TRBJ2-2, with a possible D match to TRBD2 (6 bases). CDR1 SGHTA and CDR2 FQGNSA come from the germline V gene. V was trimmed by 5 bases and J by 2 bases, leaving 12 bases between them. This CDR3 region has 15 residues.

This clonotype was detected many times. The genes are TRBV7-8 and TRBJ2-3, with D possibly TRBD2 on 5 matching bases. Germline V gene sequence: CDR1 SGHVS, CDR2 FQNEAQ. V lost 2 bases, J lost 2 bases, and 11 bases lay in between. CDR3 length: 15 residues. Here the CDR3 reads CASSLTGEPTDTQYF. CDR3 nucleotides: TGTGCCAGCAGCTTAACCGGGGAACCCACAGATACGCAGTATTTT.

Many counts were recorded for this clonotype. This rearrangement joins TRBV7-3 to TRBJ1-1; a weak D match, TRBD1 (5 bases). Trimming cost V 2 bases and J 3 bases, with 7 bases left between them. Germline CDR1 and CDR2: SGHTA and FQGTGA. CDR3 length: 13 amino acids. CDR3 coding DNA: TGTGCCAGCAGCTTAGGGGCATACACTGAAGCTTTCTTT. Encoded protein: CASSLGAYTEAFF.

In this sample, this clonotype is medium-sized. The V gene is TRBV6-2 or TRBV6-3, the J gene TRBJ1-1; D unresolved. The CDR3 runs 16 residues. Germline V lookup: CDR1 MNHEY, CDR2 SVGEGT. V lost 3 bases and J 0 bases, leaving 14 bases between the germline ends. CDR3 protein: CASSYGWVTVNTEAFF. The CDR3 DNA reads TGTGCCAGCAGTTATGGTTGGGTTACGGTGAACACTGAAGCTTTCTTT.

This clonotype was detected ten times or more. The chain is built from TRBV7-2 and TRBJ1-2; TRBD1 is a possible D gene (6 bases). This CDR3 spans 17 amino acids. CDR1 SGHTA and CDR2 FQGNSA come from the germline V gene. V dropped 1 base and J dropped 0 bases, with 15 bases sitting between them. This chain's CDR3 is CASSLDAGGATNYGYTF. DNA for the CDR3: TGTGCCAGCAGCTTAGACGCGGGGGGCGCGACTAACTATGGCTACACCTTC.

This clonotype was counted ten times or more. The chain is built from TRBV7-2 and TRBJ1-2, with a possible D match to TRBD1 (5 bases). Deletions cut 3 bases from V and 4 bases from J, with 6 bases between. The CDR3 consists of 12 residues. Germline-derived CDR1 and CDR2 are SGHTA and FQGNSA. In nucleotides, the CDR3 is TGTGCCAGCAGCTTGAGGGGCTATGGCTACACCTTC. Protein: CASSLRGYGYTF.

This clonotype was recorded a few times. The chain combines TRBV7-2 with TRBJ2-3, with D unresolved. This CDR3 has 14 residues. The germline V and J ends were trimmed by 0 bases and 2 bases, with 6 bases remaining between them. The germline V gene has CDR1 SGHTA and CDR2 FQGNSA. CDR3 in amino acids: CASSLARHTDTQYF. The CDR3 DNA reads TGTGCCAGCAGCTTAGCGCGACACACAGATACGCAGTATTTT.

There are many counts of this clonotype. DNA of the CDR3: TGTGCCAGCAGCCCCGGACTAGCGGGAGGCGCGTTCGATGAGCAGTTCTTC. It translates to CASSPGLAGGAFDEQFF. The V call is TRBV7-2, the J call TRBJ2-1; TRBD2 aligns across 14 bases. CDR3 length equals 17 residues. Germline V CDR1 and CDR2: SGHTA, FQGNSA. The V gene end was trimmed by 5 bases and the J gene end by 8 bases; junction bases not matched to a gene: 11.

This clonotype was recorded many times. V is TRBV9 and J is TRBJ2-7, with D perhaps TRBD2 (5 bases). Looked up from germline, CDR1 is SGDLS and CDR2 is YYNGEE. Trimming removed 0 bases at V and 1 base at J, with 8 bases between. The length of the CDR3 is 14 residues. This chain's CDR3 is CASSVESGSYEQYF. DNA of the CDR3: TGTGCCAGCAGCGTAGAATCGGGATCCTACGAGCAGTACTTC.

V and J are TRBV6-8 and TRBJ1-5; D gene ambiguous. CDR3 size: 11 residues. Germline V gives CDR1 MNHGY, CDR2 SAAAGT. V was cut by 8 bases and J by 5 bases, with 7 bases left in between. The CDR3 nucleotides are TGTGCCAGCGGAGTAGATCAGCCCCAGCATTTT. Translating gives CASGVDQPQHF.

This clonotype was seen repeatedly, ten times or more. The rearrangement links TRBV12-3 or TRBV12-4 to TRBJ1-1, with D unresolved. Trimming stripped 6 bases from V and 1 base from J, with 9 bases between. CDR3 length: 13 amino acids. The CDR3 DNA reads TGTGCCAGCAGCAAAAGACAGAACACTGAAGCTTTCTTT. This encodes CASSKRQNTEAFF.

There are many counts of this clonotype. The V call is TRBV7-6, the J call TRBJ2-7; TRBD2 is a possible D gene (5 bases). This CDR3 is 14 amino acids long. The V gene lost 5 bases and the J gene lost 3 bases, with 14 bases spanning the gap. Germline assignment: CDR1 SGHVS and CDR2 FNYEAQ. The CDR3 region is CASSPQRSYYEQYF. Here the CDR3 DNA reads TGTGCCAGCAGCCCCCAGCGGAGTTACTACGAGCAGTACTTC.

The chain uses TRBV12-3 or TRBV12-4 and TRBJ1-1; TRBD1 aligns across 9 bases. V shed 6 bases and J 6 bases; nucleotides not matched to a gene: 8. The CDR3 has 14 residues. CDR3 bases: TGTGCCAGCAGCGCGGACAGGGGCGCGGCTGAAGCTTTCTTT. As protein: CASSADRGAAEAFF.

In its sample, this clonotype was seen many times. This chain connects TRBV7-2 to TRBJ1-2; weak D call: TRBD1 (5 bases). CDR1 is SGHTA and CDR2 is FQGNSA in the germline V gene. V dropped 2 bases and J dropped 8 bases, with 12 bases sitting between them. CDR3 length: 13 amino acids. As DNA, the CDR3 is TGTGCCAGCAGCTTACTCGGGGCGCGAGGCTACACCTTC. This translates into CASSLLGARGYTF.

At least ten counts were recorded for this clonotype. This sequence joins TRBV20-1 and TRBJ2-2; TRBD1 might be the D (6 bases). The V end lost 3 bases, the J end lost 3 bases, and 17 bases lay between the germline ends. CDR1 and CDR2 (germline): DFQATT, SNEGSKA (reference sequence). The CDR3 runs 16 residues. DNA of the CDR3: TGCAGTGCTAGCACCACAGGGTTTGGCGACACCGGGGAGCTGTTTTTT. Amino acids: CSASTTGFGDTGELFF.

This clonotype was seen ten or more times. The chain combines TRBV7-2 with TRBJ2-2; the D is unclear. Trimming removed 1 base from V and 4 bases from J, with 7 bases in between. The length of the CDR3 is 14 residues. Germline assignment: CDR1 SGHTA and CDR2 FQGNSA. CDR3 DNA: TGTGCCAGCAGCTTAGTTAAAAGCACCGGGGAGCTGTTTTTT. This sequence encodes CASSLVKSTGELFF. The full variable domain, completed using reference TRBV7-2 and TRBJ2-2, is GAGVSQSPSNKVTEKGKDVELRCDPISGHTALYWYRQSLGQGLEFLIYFQGNSAPDKSGLPSDRFSAERTGGSVSTLTIQRTQQEDSAVYLCASSLVKSTGELFFGEGSRLTVL.

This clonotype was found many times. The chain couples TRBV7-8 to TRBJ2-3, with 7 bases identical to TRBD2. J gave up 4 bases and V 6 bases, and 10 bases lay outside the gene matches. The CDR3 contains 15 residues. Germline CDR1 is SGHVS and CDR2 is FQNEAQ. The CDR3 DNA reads TGTGCCAGCAGGGATCGACTAGCTTCATCAGATACGCAGTATTTT. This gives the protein CASRDRLASSDTQYF.

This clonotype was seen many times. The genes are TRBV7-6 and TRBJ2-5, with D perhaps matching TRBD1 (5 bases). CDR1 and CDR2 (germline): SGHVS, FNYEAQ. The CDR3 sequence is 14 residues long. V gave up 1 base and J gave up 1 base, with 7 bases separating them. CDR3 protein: CASSLDRRQETQYF. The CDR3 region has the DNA TGTGCCAGCAGCTTAGACAGGCGCCAAGAGACCCAGTACTTC. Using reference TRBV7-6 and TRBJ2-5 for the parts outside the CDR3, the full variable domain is GAGVSQSPRYKVTKRGQDVALRCDPISGHVSLYWYRQALGQGPEFLTYFNYEAQQDKSGLPNDRFSAERPEGSISTLTIQRTEQRDSAMYRCASSLDRRQETQYFGPGTRLLVL.

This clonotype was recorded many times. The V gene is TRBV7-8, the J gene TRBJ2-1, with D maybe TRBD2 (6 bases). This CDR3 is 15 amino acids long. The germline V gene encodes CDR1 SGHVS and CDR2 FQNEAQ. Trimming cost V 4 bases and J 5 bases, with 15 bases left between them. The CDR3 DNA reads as TGTGCCAGCAGCTCCCCAGGACTAAGTCACAATGAGCAGTTCTTC. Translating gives CASSSPGLSHNEQFF. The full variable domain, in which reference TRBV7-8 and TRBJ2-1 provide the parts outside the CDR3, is GAGVSQSPRYKVAKRGQDVALRCDPISGHVSLFWYQQALGQGPEFLTYFQNEAQLDKSGLPSDRFFAERPEGSVSTLKIQRTQQEDSAVYLCASSSPGLSHNEQFFGPGTRLTVL.